Presented here are 9 T cell receptor beta chains from one specimen sequenced in a study of long-term antiretroviral therapy in people with HIV. Version v3.0 of the immunoSEQ assay was performed at survey level. Libraries were prepared by immunoSEQ multiplex PCR; TCRdb keeps only in-frame clonotypes and omits some of them. The profile shows more than 35,000 clones, roughly 80% of them singletons. This specimen consisted of unsorted PBMCs, obtained 1.5 years after starting antiretroviral therapy. The source is a man in his late teens or twenties with HIV.

The genes are TRBV19 and TRBJ2-2; TRBD1 matches 7 bases. V shed 10 bases and J 2 bases; nucleotides not matched to a gene: 7. Germline V lookup: CDR1 LNHDA, CDR2 SQIVND (reference sequence). The CDR3 runs 14 residues. The chain's CDR3 is CATREGANTGELFF. The DNA for the CDR3 is TGTGCCACCCGCGAGGGGGCCAACACCGGGGAGCTGTTTTTT.

This chain joins TRBV19 and TRBJ2-3; 9 nucleotides line up with TRBD1. The CDR3 is made up of 18 amino acids. V was clipped by 1 base and J by 3 bases; unmatched bases: 11. Germline loops: CDR1 LNHDA, CDR2 SQIVND (reference sequence). The CDR3 nucleotides read TGTGCCAGTAGTATAGGCGTCTGGGGGACAGGGAAGACAGATACGCAGTATTTT. It specifies CASSIGVWGTGKTDTQYF.

The chain recombines TRBV7-2 with TRBJ2-1; 8 bases fit TRBD1. Looked up from germline, CDR1 is SGHTA and CDR2 is FQGNSA. The CDR3 contains 19 residues. V trimming: 7 bases; J trimming: 6 bases; junction bases outside the gene matches: 23. CDR3 sequence reads: CASKLSGQGASGWGNEQFF. The CDR3 DNA reads TGTGCCAGCAAGCTTTCGGGGCAGGGGGCATCTGGGTGGGGCAATGAGCAGTTCTTC.

This chain uses TRBV19 with TRBJ1-3; D unresolved. CDR1 and CDR2 (germline): LNHDA, SQIVND (reference sequence). The CDR3 is 15 residues long. With 4 bases removed from V and 0 bases from J, the gap between germline ends came to 10 bases. The CDR3 coding sequence is TGTGCCAGTAGTACAACACGAGCCTCTGGAAACACCATATATTTT. It specifies CASSTTRASGNTIYF.

This clone was counted only a few times. This chain connects TRBV11-2 to TRBJ2-2, with TRBD2 as a possible D gene (5 bases). There are 15 residues in the CDR3. Germline assignment: CDR1 SGHAT and CDR2 FQNNGV. V was pared by 5 bases and J by 5 bases, with 15 bases between. The CDR3 coding sequence is TGTGCCAGCAGCGCTAGACCCAGAGGGACCGGGGAGCTGTTTTTT. This encodes CASSARPRGTGELFF.

This chain joins TRBV5-4 and TRBJ1-5; maybe TRBD1 (5 bases). CDR3 length: 16 amino acids. Germline CDR1 SGHNT, CDR2 YYREEE (reference sequence). With 4 bases removed from V and 4 bases from J, the gap between germline ends came to 18 bases. The DNA for the CDR3 is TGTGCCAGCAGCCTTATGAAGACAGTTCCGAATCAGCCCCAGCATTTT. Its protein product is CASSLMKTVPNQPQHF. Full variable domain (outside the CDR3, taken from reference TRBV5-4 and TRBJ1-5): ETGVTQSPTHLIKTRGQQVTLRCSSQSGHNTVSWYQQALGQGPQFIFQYYREEENGRGNFPPRFSGLQFPNYSSELNVNALELDDSALYLCASSLMKTVPNQPQHFGDGTRLSIL.

This chain uses TRBV5-6 with TRBJ2-1; 9 bases match TRBD2. The CDR3 is made up of 15 amino acids. J lost 2 bases, V lost 4 bases, and 4 bases had no gene match. The germline gives CDR1 SGHDT, CDR2 YYEEEE. The CDR3 region has the DNA TGTGCCAGCAGCACCTTAGCGGGGGCCTACAATGAGCAGTTCTTC. It translates to CASSTLAGAYNEQFF.

For the CDR3, the DNA is TGTGCCAGCAGTTTAGGCAGCGGCTACGAGCAGTACTTC. It encodes CASSLGSGYEQYF. This chain connects TRBV27 to TRBJ2-7; D possibly corresponds to TRBD2 (5 bases). Germline loops: CDR1 MNHEY, CDR2 SMNVEV (reference sequence). This CDR3 has 13 residues. Trimming removed 2 bases from V and 3 bases from J, with 8 bases in between.

This clone was seen more than once but under ten times. The chain recombines TRBV6-6 with TRBJ2-7; D is undetermined. This CDR3 has 16 amino acids. The V gene lost 0 bases and the J gene lost 1 base, with 13 bases spanning the gap. Germline lookup yields CDR1 MNHNY and CDR2 SVGAGI (reference sequence). CDR3 nucleotide sequence: TGTGCCAGCAGTTACTCCTTCCAGGAAATATCCTACGAGCAGTACTTC. Translated: CASSYSFQEISYEQYF.